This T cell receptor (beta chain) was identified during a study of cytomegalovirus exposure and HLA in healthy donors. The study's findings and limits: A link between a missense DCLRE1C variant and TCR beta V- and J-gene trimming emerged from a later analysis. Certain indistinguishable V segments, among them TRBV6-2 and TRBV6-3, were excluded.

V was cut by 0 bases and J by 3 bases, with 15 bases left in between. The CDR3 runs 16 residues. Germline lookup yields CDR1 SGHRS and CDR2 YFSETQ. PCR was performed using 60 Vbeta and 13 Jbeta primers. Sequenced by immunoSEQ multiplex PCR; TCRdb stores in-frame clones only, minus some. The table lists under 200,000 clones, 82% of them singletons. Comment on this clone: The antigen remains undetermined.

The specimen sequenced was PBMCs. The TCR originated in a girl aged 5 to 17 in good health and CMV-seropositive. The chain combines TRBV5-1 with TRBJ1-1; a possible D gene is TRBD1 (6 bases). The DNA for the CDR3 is TGCGCCAGCAGCTTGGTAGGGGGGGGCTTGGACACTGAAGCTTTCTTT. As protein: CASSLVGGGLDTEAFF.